The T cell receptor beta chain under discussion was sequenced for a study of T cell responses to AZD1222 COVID-19 vaccine. This clone was counted once. Produced via immunoSEQ multiplex PCR; TCRdb's table is partial and in-frame only. The table has roughly 100,000 clones, approximately 90% seen once. Trimming at V came to 3 bases and at J to 4 bases, leaving 7 bases not matched to a gene. CDR1 and CDR2 from the germline V gene are SGHRS and YFSETQ. The CDR3 covers 14 residues. The rearrangement joins TRBV5-1 to TRBJ2-7; TRBD2 aligns across 7 bases. The sample in question was peripheral blood, obtained on day 0 of AZD1222 vaccination. The source of this sequence is an adult in good health. The CDR3: CASSSLGGSYEQYF. The DNA of the CDR3 is TGCGCCAGCAGCTCCCTAGGCGGGAGTTACGAGCAGTACTTC.